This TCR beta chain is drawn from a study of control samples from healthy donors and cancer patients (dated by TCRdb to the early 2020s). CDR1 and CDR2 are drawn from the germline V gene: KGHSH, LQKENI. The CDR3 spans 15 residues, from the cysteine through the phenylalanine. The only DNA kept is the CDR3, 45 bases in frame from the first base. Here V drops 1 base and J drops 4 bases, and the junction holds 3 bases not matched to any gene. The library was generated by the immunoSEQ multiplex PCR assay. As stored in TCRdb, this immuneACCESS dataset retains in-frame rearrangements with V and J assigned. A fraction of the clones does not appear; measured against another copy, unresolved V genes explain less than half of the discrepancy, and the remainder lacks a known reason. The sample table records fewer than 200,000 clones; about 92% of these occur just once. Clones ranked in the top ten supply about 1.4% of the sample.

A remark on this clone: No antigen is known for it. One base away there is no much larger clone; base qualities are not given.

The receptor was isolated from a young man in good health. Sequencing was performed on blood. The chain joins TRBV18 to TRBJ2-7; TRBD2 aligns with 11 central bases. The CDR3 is CASSPRTSGSYEQYF. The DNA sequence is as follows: TGTGCCAGCTCACCACGAACTAGCGGGAGTTACGAGCAGTACTTC.